This TCR beta chain was captured in a study of shared clonotypes between healthy human individuals (dated by TCRdb to 2018 to 2020). About the study as a whole: A couple of women and a few men aged 18 to 49 years were included in the cohort. For each donor, CD4 naive and CD4 memory were each run on three plates, CD8 naive on two plates, and CD8 memory on one plate. The study deeply sequenced blood TCR repertoires of roughly five healthy adults to estimate repertoire size and the extent of clonotype sharing between individuals. To increase sequencing depth and limit assay-specific biases, TCR repertoire library preparation and sequencing were carried out by different laboratories using diverse techniques. Between about 0.9 and 8.9 billion PBMCs per donor were obtained by leukapheresis.

Healthy HIV-negative adults with no recently reported acute infections or vaccinations were included as donors. All donors were Caucasian adults living in Nashville, Tennessee, USA. CD4+ T cells were enriched through magnetic negative selection, after which naive cells were positively selected on CD45RA and the remaining negative fraction served as the memory subset. Blood was collected by leukapheresis, and PBMCs were isolated by Ficoll-Histopaque density gradient centrifugation and then cryopreserved in liquid nitrogen vapor phase. Analytical flow cytometry was used to check the purity and quantity of every magnetically sorted T cell population. Genomic DNA was isolated from each sorted fraction and quantified by UV absorbance on a Nanodrop 2000c. Beyond this particular receptor, the publication reports: Compared with non-shared clonotypes, clonotypes shared by all four sorted-subset donors had higher generation probabilities. Sampling was restricted to blood, and TCR repertoires in tissue are likely to differ from TCR repertoires in blood. Pairwise subsampling led to the expectation that sequencing depth would affect the degree of clonotype sharing among donors. The genetic and exposure-history diversity represented was limited by the small number of donors. Sharing across four donors was observed for roughly 5.4% of naive CD4, over 3% of naive CD8, 2.3% of memory CD4, and roughly 0.43% of memory CD8 clonotypes. Naive subsets generally had larger estimated clonotype richness than memory subsets did. Incomplete sequencing was indicated by rarefaction of sorted-subset datasets, despite the large sequencing depth.

Worth noting for this clone: The specificity of this receptor is unknown. No base quality information exists; no much larger clone differs at one position.

TCR CDR3 regions were amplified from genomic DNA by multiplex PCR using the deep immunoSEQ assay. Extracted genomic DNA from each cell subset was distributed evenly across all wells of several immunoSEQ 96-well plates, and each plate was treated as a replicate. For sorted subsets, 150 to 200 ng genomic DNA, equal to some 30,000 T cell genomes, was loaded into each replicate PCR. Purified libraries were quantified with a Qubit 3.0 fluorometer, sized on a Bioanalyzer 2100, and re-quantified with the KAPA Library Quantification kit. Each immunoSEQ 96-well plate was sequenced on its own single-read 150-cycle Illumina NextSeq 550 flow cell. The authors processed their data as follows. Because the immunoSEQ output included only junctional sequences and no quality scores, the filtering could not be the same as the filtering used for full-length reads. To assign V/J genes and CDR3, sequences were annotated against IMGT germline references using PyIR, a Python wrapper for IgBLAST v1.9. Reads were removed for weak V/J assignments (E-value above 1e-6), missing CDR3, stop codons, out-of-frame junctions, or ambiguous translated residues. V3J clonotypes were defined as sequences sharing the same inferred V gene, J gene, and CDR3 amino acid sequence. The percentage overlap between two repertoires was calculated by dividing the number of shared unique clonotypes by the size of the smaller repertoire. RTK rarefaction, the Chao1 estimator, and Recon v2.1 estimates of unobserved clonotypes were used to assess repertoire richness. For all TCRbeta clonotypes obtained by the gDNA method from four donors, generation probabilities were computed with OLGA. TCRdb mirrors the immuneACCESS table, restricted to in-frame sequences. Some clones are absent from its copies; in checked studies, under half trace to an unresolved V gene, and the reason for the others is unknown. The V and J calls and clone size are taken from that table; D and trimming were inferred from the DNA. Present in this sample are approximately 940,000 clones, less than 85% of which were seen just once. The ten largest make up about 1.5% of the sample.

The CDR3 numbers 15 residues from cysteine through phenylalanine. Only the CDR3 region is kept as DNA, spanning 45 bases read in frame from base 1. The germline V gene (reference sequence) provides CDR1 LNHNV and CDR2 YYDKDF. V ends up 0 bases short and J 8 bases short, with an unmatched junction base count of 6. This sequence originates from a man aged 18-30 years in good health. The sample was memory CD4+ T cells sorted from blood. Taken with the paper, the label for cell subset or site translates to: CD45RA-negative fraction. The sequence joins TRBV15 to TRBJ1-4, with 7 bases aligning to TRBD1. The CDR3 has the sequence CATSREDRENEKLFF. Read as DNA, the sequence is TGTGCCACCAGCAGAGAAGACAGGGAGAACGAAAAACTGTTTTTT.